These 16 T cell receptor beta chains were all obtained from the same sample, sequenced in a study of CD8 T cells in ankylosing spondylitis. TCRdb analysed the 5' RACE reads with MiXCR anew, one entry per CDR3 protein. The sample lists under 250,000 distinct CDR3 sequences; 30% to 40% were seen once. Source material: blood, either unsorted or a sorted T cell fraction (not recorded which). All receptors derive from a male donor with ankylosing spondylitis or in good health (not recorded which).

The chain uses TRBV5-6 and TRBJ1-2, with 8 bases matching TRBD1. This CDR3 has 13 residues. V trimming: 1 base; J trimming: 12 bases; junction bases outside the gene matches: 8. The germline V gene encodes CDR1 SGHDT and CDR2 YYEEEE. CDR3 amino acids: CASSLLARGLNTF. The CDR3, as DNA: TGTGCCAGCAGCTTGCTCGCCAGGGGGCTCAACACCTTC. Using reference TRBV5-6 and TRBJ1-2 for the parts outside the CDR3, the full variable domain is DAGVTQSPTHLIKTRGQQVTLRCSPKSGHDTVSWYQQALGQGPQFIFQYYEEEERQRGNFPDRFSGHQFPNYSSELNVNALLLGDSALYLCASSLLARGLNTFGSGTRLTVV.

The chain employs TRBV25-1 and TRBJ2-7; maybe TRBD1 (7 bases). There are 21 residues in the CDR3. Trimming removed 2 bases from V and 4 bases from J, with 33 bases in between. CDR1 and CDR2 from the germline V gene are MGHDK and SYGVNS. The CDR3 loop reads CASSEGDAGQTIVGITYEQYF. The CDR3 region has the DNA TGTGCCAGCAGTGAAGGGGATGCGGGACAGACTATTGTCGGTATTACTTACGAGCAGTACTTC.

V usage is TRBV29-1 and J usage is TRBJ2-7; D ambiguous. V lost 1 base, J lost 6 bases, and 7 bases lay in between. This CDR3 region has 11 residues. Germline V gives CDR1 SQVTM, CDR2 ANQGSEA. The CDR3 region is CSVEVRGEQYF. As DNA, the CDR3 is TGCAGCGTTGAAGTCCGCGGCGAGCAGTACTTC.

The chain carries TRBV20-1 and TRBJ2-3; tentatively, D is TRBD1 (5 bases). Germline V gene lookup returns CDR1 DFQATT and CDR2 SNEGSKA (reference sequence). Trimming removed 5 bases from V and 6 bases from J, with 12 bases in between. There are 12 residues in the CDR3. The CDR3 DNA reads TGCAGTGCTGGGTTGGGGCTGGATACGCAGTATTTT. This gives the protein CSAGLGLDTQYF.

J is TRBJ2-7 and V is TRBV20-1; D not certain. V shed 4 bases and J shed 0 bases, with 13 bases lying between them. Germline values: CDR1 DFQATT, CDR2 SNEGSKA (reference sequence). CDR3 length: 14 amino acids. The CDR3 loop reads CSATFRSYSYEQYF. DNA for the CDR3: TGCAGTGCTACCTTCCGCTCCTACTCCTACGAGCAGTACTTC.

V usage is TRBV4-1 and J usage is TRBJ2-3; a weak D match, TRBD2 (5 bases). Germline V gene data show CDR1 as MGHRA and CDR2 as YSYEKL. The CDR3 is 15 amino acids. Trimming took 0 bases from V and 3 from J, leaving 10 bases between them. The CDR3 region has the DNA TGCGCCAGCAGCCAAGATCTAACTAGGACAGATACGCAGTATTTT. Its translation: CASSQDLTRTDTQYF.

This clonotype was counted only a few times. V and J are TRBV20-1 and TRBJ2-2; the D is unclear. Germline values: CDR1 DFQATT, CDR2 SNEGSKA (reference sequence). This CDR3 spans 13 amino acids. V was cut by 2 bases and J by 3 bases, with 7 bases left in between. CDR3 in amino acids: CSARRGDTGELFF. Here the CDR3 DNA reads TGCAGTGCTAGACGTGGGGACACCGGGGAGCTGTTTTTT.

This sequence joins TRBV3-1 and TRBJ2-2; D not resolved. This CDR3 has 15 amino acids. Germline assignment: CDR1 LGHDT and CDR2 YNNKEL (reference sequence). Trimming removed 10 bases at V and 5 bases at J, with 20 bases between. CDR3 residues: CATSPGWVGTGELFF. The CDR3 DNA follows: TGTGCCACCTCCCCTGGTTGGGTAGGGACCGGGGAGCTGTTTTTT.

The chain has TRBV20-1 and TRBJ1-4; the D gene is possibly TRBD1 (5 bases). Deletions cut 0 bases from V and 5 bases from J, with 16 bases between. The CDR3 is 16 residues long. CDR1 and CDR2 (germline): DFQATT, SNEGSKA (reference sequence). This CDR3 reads CSARDPSGRGNEKLFF. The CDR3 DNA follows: TGCAGTGCTAGAGACCCCTCAGGGAGGGGCAATGAAAAACTGTTTTTT.

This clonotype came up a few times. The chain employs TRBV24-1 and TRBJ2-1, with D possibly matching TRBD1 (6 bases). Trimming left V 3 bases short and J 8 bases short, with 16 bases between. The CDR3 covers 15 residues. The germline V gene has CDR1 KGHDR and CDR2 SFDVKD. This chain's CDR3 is CATSDPRDISYEQFF. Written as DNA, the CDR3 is TGTGCCACCAGTGATCCCCGGGACATCAGCTATGAGCAGTTCTTC.

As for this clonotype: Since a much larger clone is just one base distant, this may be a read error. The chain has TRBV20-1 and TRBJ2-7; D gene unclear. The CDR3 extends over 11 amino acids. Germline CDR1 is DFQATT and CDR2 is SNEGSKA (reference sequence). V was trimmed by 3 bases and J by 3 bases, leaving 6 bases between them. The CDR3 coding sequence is TGCAGTGCTAGTTGGGACTACGAGCAGTACTTC. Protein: CSASWDYEQYF.

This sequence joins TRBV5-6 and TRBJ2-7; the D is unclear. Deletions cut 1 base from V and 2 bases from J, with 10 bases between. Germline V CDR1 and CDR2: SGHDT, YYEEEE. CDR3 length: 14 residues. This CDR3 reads CASSLKGSTYEQYF. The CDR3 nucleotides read TGTGCCAGCAGCTTGAAGGGCAGCACCTACGAGCAGTACTTC.

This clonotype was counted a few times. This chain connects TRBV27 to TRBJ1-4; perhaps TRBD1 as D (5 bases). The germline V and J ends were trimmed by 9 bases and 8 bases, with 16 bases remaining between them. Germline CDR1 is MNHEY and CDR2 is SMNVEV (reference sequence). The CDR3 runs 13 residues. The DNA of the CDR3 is TGTGCCAGTGGGACGCCGGCAGACGAAAAACTGTTTTTT. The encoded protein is CASGTPADEKLFF.

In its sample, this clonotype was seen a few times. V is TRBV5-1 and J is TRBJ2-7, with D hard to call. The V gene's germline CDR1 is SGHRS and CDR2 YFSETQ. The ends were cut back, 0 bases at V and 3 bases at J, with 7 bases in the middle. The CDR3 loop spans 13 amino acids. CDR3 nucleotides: TGCGCCAGCAGCTTGGAGGACCACTACGAGCAGTACTTC. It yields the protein CASSLEDHYEQYF.

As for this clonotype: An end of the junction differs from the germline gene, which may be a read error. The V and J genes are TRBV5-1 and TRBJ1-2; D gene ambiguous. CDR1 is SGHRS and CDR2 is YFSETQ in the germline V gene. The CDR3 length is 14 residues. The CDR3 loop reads CASTLYPGHYGYTF. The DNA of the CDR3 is TGCGCCAGCACCTTGTATCCAGGCCACTATGGCTACACCTTC.

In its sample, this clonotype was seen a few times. The CDR3 bases are TGTGCCAGCAGCTTAGAATACGTCTCTGGGGCGGCTGAAGCTTTCTTT. As protein: CASSLEYVSGAAEAFF. The chain couples TRBV7-8 to TRBJ1-1; tentatively, D is TRBD1 (5 bases). Germline V gene data show CDR1 as SGHVS and CDR2 as FQNEAQ. The CDR3 is 16 residues long. Trimming stripped 1 base from V and 6 bases from J, with 18 bases between.